This T cell receptor (beta chain) was identified in a study of CXCR3-negative and CXCR3-positive naive CD8 T cells. Study at large: Summed over all libraries, TRB reads came to about 140 million, with about 1.5 +/- 0.3 million per library.

A CD45RO-CCR7+CD27+CD95- profile was what naive CD8+ T cells displayed. This CDR3 is built from 14 residues. CDR1 and CDR2 from the germline V gene are SGDLS and YYNGEE. All TRB cDNA libraries came from 5' RACE performed with UMI labels. TCRdb reanalyzed the 5' RACE reads, giving one entry per CDR3 protein sequence and no DNA. The sample's table shows about 150,000 distinct CDR3 sequences. General study findings and limits: Similarly elevated diversity marked both naive subsets, with memory CD8+ cells showing far lower diversity. With CXCR3 expression partially decreased after cryopreservation, most assays relied on fresh PBMCs. Compared with CXCR3-negative naive cells, CXCR3-positive naive cells showed more hydrophobic TRB CDR3s.

Concerning this clonotype itself: Its antigen is as yet unknown.

The source is a human donor in good health. Some clones in this sample may be carry-over from other donors' samples. The chain joins TRBV9 to TRBJ2-1; absent DNA, TCRdb's TRBD1 call cannot be checked. The sequencing sample was made of naive CXCR3+ CD8+ T cells from blood. Subset specified: CD45RO-CCR7+CD27+CD95- naive CD8+ T cells expressing CXCR3 (TNR3+). The chain's CDR3 is CASSVSTGLNEQFF.